This T cell receptor beta chain was documented in a study of blood T cell repertoires in COVID-19. Across the study: The origin of the acute and convalescent COVID-19 samples was the United States, Italy and Spain. From T cells, B-cell-depleted T cells, or PBMCs came the material, which was cDNA or gDNA.

Seattle's cohort entered during active infection and was followed longitudinally. Original analysis: How many nucleated cells were present was estimated from reference gene primer amplification. Data came from immunoSEQ multiplex PCR; TCRdb stores just in-frame clones and leaves some out. Clone size and the V and J calls come from that table; the DNA yielded D and trimming. The sample records 300,000 or so clones, roughly 90% being singletons. The CDR3 totals 21 residues. The V gene's germline CDR1 is MNHNS and CDR2 SASEGT. Between the trimmed V and J ends, which lost 2 bases and 6 bases, there was a span of 29 bases.

The V call is TRBV6-1, the J call TRBJ1-6, with D perhaps matching TRBD1 (6 bases). The sequenced sample consisted of peripheral blood. The receptor was isolated from a woman aged 25 to 39 with COVID-19, enrolled during active disease. The DNA for the CDR3 is TGTGCCAGCAGTGAACCCGGCAGGGGCGGCATCTATCGATTAAGTAATTCACCCCTCCACTTT. Protein product: CASSEPGRGGIYRLSNSPLHF.